This entry concerns a single TCR beta chain. Its antigen is not known. V dropped 5 bases and J dropped 2 bases, with 7 bases sitting between them. Germline CDR1 reads KGHSH; CDR2 reads LQKENI. The CDR3 sequence is 13 residues long. The data are from a study of cytomegalovirus exposure and HLA in healthy donors. General study results and limits: An ancestry cluster, one associated with Asian ancestry, reportedly showed fewer N-insertions than the roughly 700-donor mean in a later analysis. Across donors, sequencing depth was assumed by presence/absence analyses to be roughly uniform. V- and J-gene trimming of TCR beta was linked (in a later analysis) to a missense DCLRE1C variant. A later look showed TCR association rates differing by HLA locus, highest for DRB1 and lowest for HLA-C.

This PCR relied on a set of 60 Vbeta primers and 13 Jbeta primers. Generated by immunoSEQ multiplex PCR, the TCRdb table keeps only in-frame clones and is missing some. Here the sample spans under 150,000 clones, approximately 84% being singletons. The source material was PBMCs. The J gene is TRBJ1-5, the V gene TRBV18; no clear D gene. This TCR derives from a woman aged 35 to 49 in good health and CMV-seronegative. CDR3 amino acids: CASSTQGNQPQHF. CDR3 sequence (DNA): TGTGCCAGCTCAACCCAGGGCAATCAGCCCCAGCATTTT.